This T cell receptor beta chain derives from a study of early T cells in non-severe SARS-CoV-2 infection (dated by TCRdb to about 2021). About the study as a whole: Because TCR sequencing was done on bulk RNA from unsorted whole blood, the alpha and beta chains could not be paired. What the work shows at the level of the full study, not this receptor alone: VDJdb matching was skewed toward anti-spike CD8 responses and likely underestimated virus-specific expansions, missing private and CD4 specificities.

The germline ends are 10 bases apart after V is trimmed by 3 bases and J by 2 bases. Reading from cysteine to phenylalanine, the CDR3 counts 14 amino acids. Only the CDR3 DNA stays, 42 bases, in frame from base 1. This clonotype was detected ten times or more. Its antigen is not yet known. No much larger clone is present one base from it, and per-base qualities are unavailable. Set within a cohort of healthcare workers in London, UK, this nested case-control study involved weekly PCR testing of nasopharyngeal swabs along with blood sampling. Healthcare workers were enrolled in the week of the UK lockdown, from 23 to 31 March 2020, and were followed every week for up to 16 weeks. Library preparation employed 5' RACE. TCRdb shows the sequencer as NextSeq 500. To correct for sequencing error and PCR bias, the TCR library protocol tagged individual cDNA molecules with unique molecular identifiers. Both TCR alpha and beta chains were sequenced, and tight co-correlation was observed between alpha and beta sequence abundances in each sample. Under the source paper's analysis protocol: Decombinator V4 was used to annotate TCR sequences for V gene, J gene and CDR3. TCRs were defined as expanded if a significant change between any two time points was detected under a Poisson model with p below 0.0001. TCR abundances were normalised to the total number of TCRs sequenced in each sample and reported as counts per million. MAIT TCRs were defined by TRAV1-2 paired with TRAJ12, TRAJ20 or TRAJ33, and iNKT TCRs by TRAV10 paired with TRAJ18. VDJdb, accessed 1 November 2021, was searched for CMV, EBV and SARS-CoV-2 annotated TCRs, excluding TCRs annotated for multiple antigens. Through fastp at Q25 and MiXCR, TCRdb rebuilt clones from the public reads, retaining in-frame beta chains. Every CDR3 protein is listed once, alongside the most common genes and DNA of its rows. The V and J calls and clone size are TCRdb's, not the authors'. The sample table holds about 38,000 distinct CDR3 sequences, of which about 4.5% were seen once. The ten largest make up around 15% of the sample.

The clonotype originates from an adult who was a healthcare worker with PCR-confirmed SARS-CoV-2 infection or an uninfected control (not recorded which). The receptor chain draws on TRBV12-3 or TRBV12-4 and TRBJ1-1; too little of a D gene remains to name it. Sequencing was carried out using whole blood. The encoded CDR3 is CASSLETPNTEAFF. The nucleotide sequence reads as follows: TGTGCCAGCAGTTTGGAGACACCTAACACTGAAGCTTTCTTT.